This is a list of T cell receptor beta chains from one sample in a study of neurological immune-mediated disorders. TCRdb recomputed calls from the 5' RACE reads with MiXCR, one row per CDR3 protein. The profile shows 20,000 to 30,000 distinct CDR3 sequences, about 13% of them singletons. Sequencing was performed on PBMCs. These receptors were taken from a woman in her fifties or sixties with HTLV-1-associated myelopathy (HAM/TSP). CDR3s include the opening cysteine and the closing phenylalanine or tryptophan. The D gene is left open where the match is weak. Clone size appears in some rows only: once, few, many, or a class for an expanded clone.

TRBV20-1	.	many	TRBJ1-2	TGCAGTGCCAAAGCCTGGAAAGGGAATGGCTACACCTTC	CSAKAWKGNGYTF
TRBV2	TRBD1	many	TRBJ1-2	TGTGCCAGCAGTTGGGACAGGGGAAAAAAGGGCTACACCTTC	CASSWDRGKKGYTF
TRBV5-1	.	many	TRBJ1-1	TGCGCCAGCAGCTTCGGGACACGCACTGAAGCTTTCTTT	CASSFGTRTEAFF
TRBV7-2	TRBD2	many	TRBJ2-7	TGTGCCAGCAGCTTAGAACTAGCGGGGGCGAGGGAGCAGTACTTC	CASSLELAGAREQYF
TRBV19	.	.	TRBJ2-1	TGTGCCAGTAGTCTCGGGACAATGGCCAATGAGCAGTTCTTC	CASSLGTMANEQFF
TRBV10-3	.	few	TRBJ1-1	TGTGCCATCAGTGAGTCGGTGGCAGCTAACACTGAAGCTTTCTTT	CAISESVAANTEAFF
TRBV7-2	.	many	TRBJ2-7	TGTGCCAGCAGCTTAGCGTTTAGCAGCTCCTACGAGCAGTACTTC	CASSLAFSSSYEQYF
TRBV12-3/TRBV12-4	TRBD1	many	TRBJ2-2	TGTGCCAGCAGTCCTAGACAGGGGTCGAACACCGGGGAGCTGTTTTTT	CASSPRQGSNTGELFF
TRBV5-1	.	many	TRBJ1-3	TGCGCCAGCAGCTTCCGGCCGGACTCTGGAAACACCATATATTTT	CASSFRPDSGNTIYF
TRBV7-7	.	few	TRBJ2-1	TGTGCCAGCAGCTTAGCCCCGGGAGCCTACAATGAGCAGTTCTTC	CASSLAPGAYNEQFF
TRBV6-5	TRBD1	many	TRBJ1-2	TGTGCCAGCAGTTACGGGGGACAGGGGTATGGCTACACCTTC	CASSYGGQGYGYTF
TRBV4-3	TRBD2	many	TRBJ2-3	TGCGCCAGCAGATCCTCGGCGGGGGGGCATGAAGATACGCAGTATTTT	CASRSSAGGHEDTQYF
TRBV29-1	.	.	TRBJ2-3	TGCAGCGTTGAAGGAGTGGGCACAGATACGCAGTATTTT	CSVEGVGTDTQYF
TRBV20-1	TRBD2	many	TRBJ2-1	TGCAGTGCTACCAGACTAGCGGGAGGTTATGAGCAGTTCTTC	CSATRLAGGYEQFF
TRBV7-2	TRBD2	medium-sized	TRBJ2-1	TGTGCCAGCAGCCCAATTACCGGGACTAGCGGGGGGGCGGACAATGAGCAGTTCTTC	CASSPITGTSGGADNEQFF
TRBV5-4	.	few	TRBJ2-5	TGTGCCAGCAGCTCGCAGGGTGGAGAGACCCAGTACTTC	CASSSQGGETQYF
TRBV3-1	.	many	TRBJ2-7	TGTGCCAGCAGCTTGGACAGAAGCTCCTACGAGCAGTACTTC	CASSLDRSSYEQYF
TRBV7-2	TRBD1	many	TRBJ1-1	TGTGCCAGCAGCCCACGGACAGGGGGCTTCACTGAAGCTTTCTTT	CASSPRTGGFTEAFF
TRBV20-1	.	many	TRBJ1-5	TGCAGTGCTAGCGTTGGTCGCTATAGCAATCAGCCCCAGCATTTT	CSASVGRYSNQPQHF
TRBV6-5	.	many	TRBJ2-7	TGTGCCAGCAGGGCAGGGTACGACGAGCAGTACTTC	CASRAGYDEQYF
TRBV5-6	.	many	TRBJ2-5	TGTGCCAGCAGCTTGGATACGGGACGAGGAGAGACCCAGTACTTC	CASSLDTGRGETQYF
TRBV2	.	many	TRBJ2-7	TGTGCCAGCAGCCGCGGGGGCGGAACCTACGAGCAGTACTTC	CASSRGGGTYEQYF
TRBV5-1	.	many	TRBJ2-7	TGCGCCAGCAGCGTGGGGGGCCACGAGCAGTACTTC	CASSVGGHEQYF
TRBV20-1	.	many	TRBJ1-2	TGCAGTGCTACTGACATTAGGTATTATGGCTACACCTTC	CSATDIRYYGYTF
TRBV11-2	.	many	TRBJ2-7	TGTGCCAGCAGCTTAGGGAGTAATTACGAGCAGTACTTC	CASSLGSNYEQYF
TRBV20-1	TRBD1	many	TRBJ1-2	TGCAGTGGACCTACACCGGGACAGGGGGCGCATGGCTACACCTTC	CSGPTPGQGAHGYTF
TRBV5-6	.	medium-sized	TRBJ1-3	TGTGCCAGCAGCCGGGACACCAGCTCTGGAAACACCATATATTTT	CASSRDTSSGNTIYF
TRBV9	.	few	TRBJ2-5	TGTGCCAGCAGCCGACTCGGGGGGCCGCAAGAGACCCAGTACTTC	CASSRLGGPQETQYF
TRBV20-1	.	.	TRBJ2-6	TGTAGTGCAAAAAAAGGGGCCGGGGACAACGTCCTGACTTTC	CSAKKGAGDNVLTF
TRBV20-1	TRBD2	.	TRBJ2-1	TGCAGTGCCACGACTAGCGGGACCTACAATGAGCAGTTCTTC	CSATTSGTYNEQFF
TRBV5-1	TRBD1	many	TRBJ2-3	TGCGCCAGCAGCCTTCTCTCCGGGACAGGGACAGATACGCAGTATTTT	CASSLLSGTGTDTQYF
TRBV13	.	many	TRBJ2-1	TGTGCCAGCAGCTCCCCGACAGGGCCCCCGGGGGGTGAGCAGTTCTTC	CASSSPTGPPGGEQFF
TRBV29-1	.	many	TRBJ2-7	TGCAGCGTTGGGGCAGACTACGAGCAGTACTTC	CSVGADYEQYF
TRBV20-1	TRBD2	many	TRBJ2-1	TGCAGTGCTAGGACTAGCGGGAGGATCTACAATGAGCAGTTCTTC	CSARTSGRIYNEQFF
TRBV19	TRBD1	.	TRBJ2-7	TGTGCCAGTAGTATTCCGGGACAGGGGCACTACGAGCAGTACTTC	CASSIPGQGHYEQYF
TRBV12-3/TRBV12-4	TRBD1	.	TRBJ1-4	TGTGCAAGCAGTCTCACAGGGGCCGGTGAAAAACTGTTTTTT	CASSLTGAGEKLFF
TRBV29-1	TRBD1	many	TRBJ2-7	TGCAGCGTTGCGGAGACAGGGTTAACCTACGAGCAGTACTTC	CSVAETGLTYEQYF
TRBV7-9	.	.	TRBJ1-4	TGTGCCAGCATCTTAGACGGCCTTGAAAAACTGCTTTTT	CASILDGLEKLLF
TRBV20-1	.	many	TRBJ1-6	TGCAGTGCTAGAGTCTGGGGAAAGGATGATTCACCCCTCCACTTT	CSARVWGKDDSPLHF
TRBV29-1	TRBD1	.	TRBJ1-2	TGCAGCGCCACAGGGGGCACCTATGGCTACACCTTC	CSATGGTYGYTF
TRBV5-1	.	.	TRBJ2-2	TGCGCCAGCAGCTTCATACCCAGGGAAACCGGGGAGCTGTTTTTT	CASSFIPRETGELFF
TRBV7-8	.	.	TRBJ1-1	TGTGCCAGCAGCTTAGCCCTCGCAGCGAGGGGGAACACTGAAGCTTTCTTT	CASSLALAARGNTEAFF
TRBV7-8	.	many	TRBJ2-2	TGTGCCAGCAGGCCAGGGCAGCCAGGCACCGGGGAGCTGTTTTTT	CASRPGQPGTGELFF
TRBV2	TRBD1	.	TRBJ2-3	TGTGCCAGCAGTTCCGACAGGGGGAGCAATACGCAGTATTTT	CASSSDRGSNTQYF